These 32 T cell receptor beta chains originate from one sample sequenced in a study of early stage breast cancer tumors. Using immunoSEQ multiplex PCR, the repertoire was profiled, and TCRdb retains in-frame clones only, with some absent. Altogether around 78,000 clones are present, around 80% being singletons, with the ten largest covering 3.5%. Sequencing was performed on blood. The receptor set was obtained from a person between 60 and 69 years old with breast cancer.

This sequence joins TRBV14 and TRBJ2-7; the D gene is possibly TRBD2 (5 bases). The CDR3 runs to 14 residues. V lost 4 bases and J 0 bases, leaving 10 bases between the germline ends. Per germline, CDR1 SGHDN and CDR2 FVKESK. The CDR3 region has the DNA TGTGCCAGCAGCCGAGGACTGGACTCCTACGAGCAGTACTTC. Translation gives CASSRGLDSYEQYF.

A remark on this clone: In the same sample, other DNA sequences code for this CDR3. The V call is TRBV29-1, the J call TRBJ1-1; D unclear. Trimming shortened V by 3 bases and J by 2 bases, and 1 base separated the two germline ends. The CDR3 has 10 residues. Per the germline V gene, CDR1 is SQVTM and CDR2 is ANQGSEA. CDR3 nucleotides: TGCAGCGTTGACAACACTGAAGCTTTCTTT. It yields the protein CSVDNTEAFF.

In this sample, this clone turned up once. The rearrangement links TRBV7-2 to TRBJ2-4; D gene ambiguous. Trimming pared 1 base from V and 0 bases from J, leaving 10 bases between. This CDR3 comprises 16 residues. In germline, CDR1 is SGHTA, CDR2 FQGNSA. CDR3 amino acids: CASSLEVGIAKNIQYF. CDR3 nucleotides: TGTGCCAGCAGCTTAGAGGTGGGCATAGCCAAAAACATTCAGTACTTC.

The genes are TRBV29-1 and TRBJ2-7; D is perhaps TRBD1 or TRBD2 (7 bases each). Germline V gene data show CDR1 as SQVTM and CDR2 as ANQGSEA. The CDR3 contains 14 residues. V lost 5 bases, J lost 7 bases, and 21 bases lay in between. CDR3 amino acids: CSVLEGAAGREQYF. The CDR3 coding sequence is TGCAGCGTTCTGGAGGGGGCGGCCGGGAGGGAGCAGTACTTC.

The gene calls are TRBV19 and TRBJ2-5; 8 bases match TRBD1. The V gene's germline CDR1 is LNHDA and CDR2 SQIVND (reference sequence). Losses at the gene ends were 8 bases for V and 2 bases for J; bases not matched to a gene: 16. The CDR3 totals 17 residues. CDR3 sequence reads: CASRQGRTRTTQETQYF. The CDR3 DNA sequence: TGTGCCAGTCGACAGGGGAGGACCAGGACTACGCAAGAGACCCAGTACTTC.

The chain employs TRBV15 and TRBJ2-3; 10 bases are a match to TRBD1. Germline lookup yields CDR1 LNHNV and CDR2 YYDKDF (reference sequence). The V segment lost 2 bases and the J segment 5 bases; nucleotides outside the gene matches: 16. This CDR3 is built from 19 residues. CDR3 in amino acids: CATSRSLPGTGEYGDTQYF. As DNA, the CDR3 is TGTGCCACCAGCAGATCACTCCCGGGGACAGGGGAATATGGAGATACGCAGTATTTT.

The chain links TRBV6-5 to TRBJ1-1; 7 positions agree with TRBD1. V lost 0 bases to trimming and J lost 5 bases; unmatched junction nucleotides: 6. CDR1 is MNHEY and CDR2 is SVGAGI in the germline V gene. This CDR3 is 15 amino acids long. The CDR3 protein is CASSYSGGRITEAFF. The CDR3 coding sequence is TGTGCCAGCAGTTACTCAGGGGGCAGGATTACTGAAGCTTTCTTT.

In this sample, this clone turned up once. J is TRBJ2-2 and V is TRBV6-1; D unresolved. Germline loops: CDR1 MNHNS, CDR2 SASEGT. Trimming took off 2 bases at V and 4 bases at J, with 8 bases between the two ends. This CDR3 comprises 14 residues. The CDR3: CASSELQLTGELFF. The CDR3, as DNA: TGTGCCAGCAGTGAATTACAGCTCACCGGGGAGCTGTTTTTT.

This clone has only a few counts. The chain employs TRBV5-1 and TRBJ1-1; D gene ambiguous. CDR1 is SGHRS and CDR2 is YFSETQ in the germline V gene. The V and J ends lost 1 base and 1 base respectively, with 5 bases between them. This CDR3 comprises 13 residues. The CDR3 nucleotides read TGCGCCAGCAGCTTGCTTGGGAACACTGAAGCTTTCTTT. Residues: CASSLLGNTEAFF.

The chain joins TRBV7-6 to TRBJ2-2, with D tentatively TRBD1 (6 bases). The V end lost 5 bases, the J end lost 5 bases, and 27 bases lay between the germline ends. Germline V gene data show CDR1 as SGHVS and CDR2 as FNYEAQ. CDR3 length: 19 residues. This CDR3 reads CASSQQSPAGAFMTGELFF. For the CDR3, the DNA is TGTGCCAGCAGCCAGCAGTCCCCGGCAGGGGCTTTTATGACCGGGGAGCTGTTTTTT.

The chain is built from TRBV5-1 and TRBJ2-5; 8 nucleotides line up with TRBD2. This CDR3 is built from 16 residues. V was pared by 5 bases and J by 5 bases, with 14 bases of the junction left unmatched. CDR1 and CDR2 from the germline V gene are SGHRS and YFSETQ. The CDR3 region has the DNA TGCGCCAGCAGATCTCGAGCGGGAGCTCACGGGGAGACCCAGTACTTC. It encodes CASRSRAGAHGETQYF.

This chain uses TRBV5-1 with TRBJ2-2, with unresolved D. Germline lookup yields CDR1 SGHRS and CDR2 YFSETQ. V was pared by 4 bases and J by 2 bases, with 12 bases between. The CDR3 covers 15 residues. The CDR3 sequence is CASSRDTVNTGELFF. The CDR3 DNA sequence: TGCGCCAGCAGCCGAGACACAGTAAACACCGGGGAGCTGTTTTTT. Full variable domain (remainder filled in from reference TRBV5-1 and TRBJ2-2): KAGVTQTPRYLIKTRGQQVTLSCSPISGHRSVSWYQQTPGQGLQFLFEYFSETQRNKGNFPGRFSGRQFSNSRSEMNVSTLELGDSALYLCASSRDTVNTGELFFGEGSRLTVL.

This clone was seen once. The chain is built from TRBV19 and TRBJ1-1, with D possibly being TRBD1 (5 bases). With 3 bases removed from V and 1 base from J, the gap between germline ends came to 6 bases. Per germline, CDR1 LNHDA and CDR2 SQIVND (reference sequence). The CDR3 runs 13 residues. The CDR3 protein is CASSITGNTEAFF. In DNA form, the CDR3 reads TGTGCCAGTAGTATTACAGGGAACACTGAAGCTTTCTTT.

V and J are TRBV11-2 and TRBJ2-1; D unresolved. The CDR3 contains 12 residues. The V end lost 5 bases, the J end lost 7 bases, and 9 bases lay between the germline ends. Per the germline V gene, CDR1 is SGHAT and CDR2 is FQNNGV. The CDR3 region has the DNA TGTGCCAGCAGCACCTCCATAAATGAGCAGTTCTTC. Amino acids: CASSTSINEQFF. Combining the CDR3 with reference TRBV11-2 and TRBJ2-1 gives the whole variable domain EAGVAQSPRYKIIEKRQSVAFWCNPISGHATLYWYQQILGQGPKLLIQFQNNGVVDDSQLPKDRFSAERLKGVDSTLKIQPAKLEDSAVYLCASSTSINEQFFGPGTRLTVL.

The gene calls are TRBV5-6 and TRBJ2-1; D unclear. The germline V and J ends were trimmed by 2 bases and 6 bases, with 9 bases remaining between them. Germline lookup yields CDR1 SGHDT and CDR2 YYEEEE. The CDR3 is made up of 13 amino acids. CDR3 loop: CASSLSRGNEQFF. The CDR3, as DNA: TGTGCCAGCAGCTTATCCAGAGGCAATGAGCAGTTCTTC.

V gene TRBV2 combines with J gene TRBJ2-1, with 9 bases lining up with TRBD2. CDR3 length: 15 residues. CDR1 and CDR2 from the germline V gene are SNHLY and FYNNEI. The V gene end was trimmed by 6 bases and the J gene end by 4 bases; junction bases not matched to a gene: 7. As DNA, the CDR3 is TGTGCCAGCAGGAACGGACTAGCGAGTTACAATGAGCAGTTCTTC. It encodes CASRNGLASYNEQFF.

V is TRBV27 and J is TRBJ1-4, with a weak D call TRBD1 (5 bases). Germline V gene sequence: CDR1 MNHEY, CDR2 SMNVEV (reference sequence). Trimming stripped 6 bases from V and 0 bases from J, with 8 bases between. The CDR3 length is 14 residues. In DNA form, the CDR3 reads TGTGCCAGCAGACGGGGCTCAACTAATGAAAAACTGTTTTTT. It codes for CASRRGSTNEKLFF.

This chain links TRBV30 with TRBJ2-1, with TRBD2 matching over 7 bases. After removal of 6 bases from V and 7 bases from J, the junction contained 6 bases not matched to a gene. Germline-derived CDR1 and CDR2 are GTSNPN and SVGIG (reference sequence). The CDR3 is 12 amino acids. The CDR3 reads CACRGVSNEQFF. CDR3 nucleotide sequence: TGTGCCTGCCGGGGGGTCAGTAATGAGCAGTTCTTC. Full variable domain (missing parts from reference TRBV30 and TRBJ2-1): SQTIHQWPATLVQPVGSPLSLECTVEGTSNPNLYWYRQAAGRGLQLLFYSVGIGQISSEVPQNLSASRPQDRQFILSSKKLLLSDSGFYLCACRGVSNEQFFGPGTRLTVL.

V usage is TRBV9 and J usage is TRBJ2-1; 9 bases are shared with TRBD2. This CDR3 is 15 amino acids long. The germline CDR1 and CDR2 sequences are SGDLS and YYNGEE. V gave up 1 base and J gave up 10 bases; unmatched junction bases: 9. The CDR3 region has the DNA TGTGCCAGCAGCGTACAGCGGGGGGCTGCTGGGGAGCAGTTCTTC. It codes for CASSVQRGAAGEQFF.

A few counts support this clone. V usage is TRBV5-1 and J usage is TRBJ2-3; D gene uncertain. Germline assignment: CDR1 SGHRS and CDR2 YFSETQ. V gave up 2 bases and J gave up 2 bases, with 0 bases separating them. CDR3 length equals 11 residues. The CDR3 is CASSFTDTQYF. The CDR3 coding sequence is TGCGCCAGCAGCTTCACAGATACGCAGTATTTT.

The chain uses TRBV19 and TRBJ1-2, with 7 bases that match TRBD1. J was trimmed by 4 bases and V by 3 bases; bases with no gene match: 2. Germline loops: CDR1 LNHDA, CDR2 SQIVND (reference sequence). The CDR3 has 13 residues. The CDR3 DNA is TGTGCCAGTAGTATGCAGGGGGGCTATGGCTACACCTTC. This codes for CASSMQGGYGYTF.

Written as DNA, the CDR3 is TGTGCCAGCAGTCCAAACCGGGACAGGGGGCGGGGGCAGTACTTC. It translates to CASSPNRDRGRGQYF. This sequence joins TRBV6-1 and TRBJ2-7; 12 bases match TRBD1. With 5 bases clipped from V and 9 bases from J, the junction kept 11 bases outside the gene matches. Germline-derived CDR1 and CDR2 are MNHNS and SASEGT. The CDR3 loop spans 15 amino acids.

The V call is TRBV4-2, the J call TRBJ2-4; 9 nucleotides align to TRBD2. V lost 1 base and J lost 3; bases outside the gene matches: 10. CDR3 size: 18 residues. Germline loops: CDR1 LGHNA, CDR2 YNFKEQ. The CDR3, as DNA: TGTGCCAGCAGCCAAGTTAGCCTAGCGGGACGTGGCAAAAACATTCAGTACTTC. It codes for CASSQVSLAGRGKNIQYF.

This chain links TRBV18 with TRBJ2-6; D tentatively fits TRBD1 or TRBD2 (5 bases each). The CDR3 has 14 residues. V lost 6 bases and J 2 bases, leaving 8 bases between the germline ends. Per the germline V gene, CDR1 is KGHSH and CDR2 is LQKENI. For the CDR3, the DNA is TGTGCCAGCTCTCAGGGACCTGGGGCCAACGTCCTGACTTTC. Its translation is CASSQGPGANVLTF.

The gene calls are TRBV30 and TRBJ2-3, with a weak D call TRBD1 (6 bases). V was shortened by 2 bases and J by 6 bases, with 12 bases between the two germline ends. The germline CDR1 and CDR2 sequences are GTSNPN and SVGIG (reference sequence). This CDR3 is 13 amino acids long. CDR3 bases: TGTGCCTGGAGTCGAGGGGGTCGCGATACGCAGTATTTT. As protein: CAWSRGGRDTQYF.

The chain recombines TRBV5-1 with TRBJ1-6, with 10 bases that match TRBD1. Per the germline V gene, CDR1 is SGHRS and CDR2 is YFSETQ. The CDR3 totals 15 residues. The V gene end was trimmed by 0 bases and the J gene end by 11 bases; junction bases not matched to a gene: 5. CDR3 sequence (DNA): TGCGCCAGCAGCTTGGAGGGGACAGGGGAGGCACCCCTCCACTTT. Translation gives CASSLEGTGEAPLHF.

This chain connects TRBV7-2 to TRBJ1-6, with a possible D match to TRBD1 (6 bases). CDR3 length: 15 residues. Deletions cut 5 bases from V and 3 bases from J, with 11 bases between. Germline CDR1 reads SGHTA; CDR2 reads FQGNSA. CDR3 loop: CASSPQGDYNSPLHF. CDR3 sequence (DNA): TGTGCCAGCAGCCCACAGGGAGACTATAATTCACCCCTCCACTTT.

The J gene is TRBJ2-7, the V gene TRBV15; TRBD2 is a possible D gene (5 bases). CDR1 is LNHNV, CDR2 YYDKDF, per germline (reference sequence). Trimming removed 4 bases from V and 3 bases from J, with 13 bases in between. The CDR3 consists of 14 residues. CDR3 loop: CATSKSSRLYEQYF. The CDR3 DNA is TGTGCCACCAGCAAATCTAGCAGACTCTACGAGCAGTACTTC.

CDR3 coding DNA: TGTGCCAGTAGCACGGGCCTAATGGTTGGCTACACCTTC. Its protein is CASSTGLMVGYTF. The rearrangement uses TRBV19 and TRBJ1-2; D remains unclear. CDR1 and CDR2 (germline): LNHDA, SQIVND (reference sequence). The V end was cut by 6 bases, the J end by 7 bases, with 15 bases between. This CDR3 is built from 13 residues.

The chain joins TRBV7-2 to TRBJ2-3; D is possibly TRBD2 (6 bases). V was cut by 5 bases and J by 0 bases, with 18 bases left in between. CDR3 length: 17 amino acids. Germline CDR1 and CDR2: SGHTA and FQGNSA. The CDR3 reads CASSRAGRGTSTDTQYF. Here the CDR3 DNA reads TGTGCCAGCAGCCGGGCCGGGCGGGGCACTAGCACAGATACGCAGTATTTT. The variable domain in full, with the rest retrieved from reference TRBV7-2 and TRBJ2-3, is GAGVSQSPSNKVTEKGKDVELRCDPISGHTALYWYRQSLGQGLEFLIYFQGNSAPDKSGLPSDRFSAERTGGSVSTLTIQRTQQEDSAVYLCASSRAGRGTSTDTQYFGPGTRLTVL.

This chain's CDR3 is CASSFGTGYINQPQHF. The CDR3 DNA sequence: TGTGCCAGCAGTTTCGGGACAGGGTACATCAATCAGCCCCAGCATTTT. This sequence joins TRBV28 and TRBJ1-5; 9 bases map to TRBD1. Germline V gene data show CDR1 as MDHEN and CDR2 as SYDVKM. Germline trimming cut 3 bases from V and 3 bases from J; bases unmatched to any gene: 6. This CDR3 spans 16 amino acids.

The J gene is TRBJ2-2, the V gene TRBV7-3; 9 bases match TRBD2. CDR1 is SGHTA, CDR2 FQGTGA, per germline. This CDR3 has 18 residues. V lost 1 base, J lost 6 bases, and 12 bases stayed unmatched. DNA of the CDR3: TGTGCCAGCAGCTTAAATAGCGGGGGATTGGGTGGTTCCGGGGAGCTGTTTTTT. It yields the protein CASSLNSGGLGGSGELFF. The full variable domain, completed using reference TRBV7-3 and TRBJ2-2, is GAGVSQTPSNKVTEKGKYVELRCDPISGHTALYWYRQSLGQGPEFLIYFQGTGAADDSGLPNDRFFAVRPEGSVSTLKIQRTERGDSAVYLCASSLNSGGLGGSGELFFGEGSRLTVL.